Each of the 21 T cell receptor beta chains below was sequenced from the same sample in a study of cytomegalovirus exposure and HLA in healthy donors. This table comes from immunoSEQ multiplex PCR, and its TCRdb copy is limited to in-frame clones, with some not included. The sample includes 150,000 or so clones, about 90% seen only once; the top ten take 6.2%. Sample: PBMCs. The receptors come from a woman aged 30 to 39 in good health and CMV-seropositive.

The rearrangement joins TRBV28 to TRBJ1-5, with 7 bases aligning to TRBD1. Germline V gene lookup returns CDR1 MDHEN and CDR2 SYDVKM. The CDR3 spans 15 residues. V dropped 6 bases and J dropped 1; count of bases not matched to a gene: 6. CDR3 sequence (DNA): TGTGCCAGCAGCTCTGAGGGGGCGAGCAATCAGCCCCAGCATTTT. It specifies CASSSEGASNQPQHF.

Only one count was recorded for this clone. This CDR3 is CASSLSDRGRRGYTF. The CDR3 coding sequence is TGTGCCAGCAGTTTATCGGACAGGGGGCGTCGTGGCTACACCTTC. The chain combines TRBV28 with TRBJ1-2, with 11 positions matching TRBD1. J gave up 7 bases and V 1 base, and 5 bases lay outside the gene matches. The CDR3 totals 15 residues. Germline V CDR1 and CDR2: MDHEN, SYDVKM.

The chain combines TRBV7-8 with TRBJ2-1; D uncertain. CDR1 SGHVS and CDR2 FQNEAQ come from the germline V gene. Deletions cut 5 bases from V and 10 bases from J, with 18 bases between. The CDR3 is 14 amino acids. CDR3 nucleotide sequence: TGTGCCAGCAGCCCTACGATGTCTCCCCGGGAGCAGTTCTTC. It codes for CASSPTMSPREQFF. The full variable domain, with the rest looked up from reference TRBV7-8 and TRBJ2-1, is GAGVSQSPRYKVAKRGQDVALRCDPISGHVSLFWYQQALGQGPEFLTYFQNEAQLDKSGLPSDRFFAERPEGSVSTLKIQRTQQEDSAVYLCASSPTMSPREQFFGPGTRLTVL.

The chain employs TRBV28 and TRBJ2-7; possibly TRBD2 for D (5 bases). The CDR3 spans 14 residues. Germline V gene lookup returns CDR1 MDHEN and CDR2 SYDVKM. Trimming took off 3 bases at V and 0 bases at J, with 9 bases between the two ends. CDR3 in DNA: TGTGCCAGCAGTTTTACGGGGAGCTCCTACGAGCAGTACTTC. Translated, it gives CASSFTGSSYEQYF. Based on the CDR3 plus reference TRBV28 and TRBJ2-7, the full variable domain is DVKVTQSSRYLVKRTGEKVFLECVQDMDHENMFWYRQDPGLGLRLIYFSYDVKMKEKGDIPEGYSVSREKKERFSLILESASTNQTSMYLCASSFTGSSYEQYFGPGTRLTVT.

In nucleotides, the CDR3 is TGCGCCAGCAGCCACCCCTCGTCGACAGCTAGCTCCTACGAGCAGTACTTC. Translating gives CASSHPSSTASSYEQYF. The chain employs TRBV4-1 and TRBJ2-7; maybe TRBD1 (5 bases). V lost 3 bases and J 0 bases, leaving 18 bases between the germline ends. The CDR3 runs 17 residues. Germline V CDR1 and CDR2: MGHRA, YSYEKL.

CDR3 sequence reads: CASSFLPTGSYGYTF. The CDR3 nucleotides are TGTGCCAGCAGTTTCCTACCGACAGGATCATATGGCTACACCTTC. This chain joins TRBV27 and TRBJ1-2; possible D gene TRBD1, 6 bases. The ends were cut back, 3 bases at V and 5 bases at J, with 16 bases in the middle. This CDR3 contains 15 residues. Germline V CDR1 and CDR2: MNHEY, SMNVEV (reference sequence).

V is TRBV6-1 and J is TRBJ2-1; 8 positions match TRBD2. The CDR3 extends over 15 amino acids. V shed 4 bases and J 6 bases; nucleotides not matched to a gene: 8. Germline CDR1 and CDR2: MNHNS and SASEGT. The CDR3 coding sequence is TGTGCCAGCAGTGTCACTAGCGGAGGGGTCAATGAGCAGTTCTTC. Its translation is CASSVTSGGVNEQFF.

This clone was detected only a few times. The chain combines TRBV7-3 with TRBJ2-7; perhaps TRBD1 as D (5 bases). V lost 3 bases and J lost 6, with 15 bases in between. Germline lookup yields CDR1 SGHTA and CDR2 FQGTGA. The CDR3 runs to 14 residues. The DNA for the CDR3 is TGTGCCAGCAGCTTTGGTGGGGCAAGAGGCGAGCAGTACTTC. It translates to CASSFGGARGEQYF.

This clone showed up just once. The chain joins TRBV9 to TRBJ1-1; 7 bases are a match to TRBD1. The CDR3 length is 16 residues. V dropped 0 bases and J dropped 1; count of bases not matched to a gene: 6. From germline, CDR1 is SGDLS and CDR2 YYNGEE. CDR3 amino acids: CASSVGQGLGNTEAFF. Written as DNA, the CDR3 is TGTGCCAGCAGCGTAGGACAGGGCTTGGGGAACACTGAAGCTTTCTTT.

The rearrangement joins TRBV12-5 to TRBJ2-5; tentative D call: TRBD2 (6 bases). The germline CDR1 and CDR2 sequences are LGHNT and FRNRAP. Deletions cut 6 bases from V and 5 bases from J, with 10 bases between. The CDR3 length is 12 residues. The chain's CDR3 is CASGPGRETQYF. The CDR3 coding sequence is TGTGCTAGTGGGCCGGGGAGGGAGACCCAGTACTTC.

The CDR3 coding sequence is TGTGCTACTAAACCGACAGGGGGACTCTACGAGCAGTACTTC. It is translated as CATKPTGGLYEQYF. The chain employs TRBV28 and TRBJ2-7; 9 nucleotides align to TRBD1. The V gene's germline CDR1 is MDHEN and CDR2 SYDVKM. This CDR3 is built from 14 residues.

This rearrangement joins TRBV7-2 to TRBJ2-5; 7 nucleotides agree with TRBD1. There are 14 residues in the CDR3. J was trimmed by 0 bases and V by 4 bases; bases with no gene match: 2. CDR1 is SGHTA and CDR2 is FQGNSA in the germline V gene. The CDR3 bases are TGTGCCAGCAGCTCCGGGACAGACCAAGAGACCCAGTACTTC. This encodes CASSSGTDQETQYF.

This sequence joins TRBV4-1 and TRBJ2-1; D perhaps matches TRBD1 (6 bases). Trimming took 3 bases from V and 0 from J, leaving 9 bases between them. CDR1 and CDR2 from the germline V gene are MGHRA and YSYEKL. The CDR3 consists of 15 residues. In DNA, the CDR3 is TGCGCCAGCAGCCAGGTGGACAGCTCCTACAATGAGCAGTTCTTC. It yields the protein CASSQVDSSYNEQFF.

The chain combines TRBV7-2 with TRBJ2-2, with 11 bases matching TRBD2. Germline V gene lookup returns CDR1 SGHTA and CDR2 FQGNSA. The CDR3 spans 17 residues. J gave up 1 base and V 5 bases, and 6 bases lay outside the gene matches. In DNA form, the CDR3 reads TGTGCCAGCAGCGCTATAGCGGGGGGGCGGAACACCGGGGAGCTGTTTTTT. Translating gives CASSAIAGGRNTGELFF.

V gene TRBV5-1 combines with J gene TRBJ2-5, with 9 bases aligning to TRBD1. In germline, CDR1 is SGHRS, CDR2 YFSETQ. Germline trimming cut 0 bases from V and 1 base from J; bases unmatched to any gene: 4. The CDR3 spans 16 residues. The CDR3, as DNA: TGCGCCAGCAGCTTGGTTAGGACAGGGGTCCAAGAGACCCAGTACTTC. Translation gives CASSLVRTGVQETQYF. The full variable domain, with the rest looked up from reference TRBV5-1 and TRBJ2-5, is KAGVTQTPRYLIKTRGQQVTLSCSPISGHRSVSWYQQTPGQGLQFLFEYFSETQRNKGNFPGRFSGRQFSNSRSEMNVSTLELGDSALYLCASSLVRTGVQETQYFGPGTRLLVL.

The V and J genes are TRBV7-3 and TRBJ1-2; 8 positions agree with TRBD1. The V gene end was trimmed by 5 bases and the J gene end by 7 bases; junction bases not matched to a gene: 6. This CDR3 has 13 residues. CDR1 is SGHTA, CDR2 FQGTGA, per germline. CDR3 DNA sequence: TGTGCCAGCAGCCCTACAGGGGGAAGTGGCTACACCTTC. This codes for CASSPTGGSGYTF.

The chain uses TRBV5-5 and TRBJ1-1; D call uncertain. The CDR3 totals 14 residues. Germline CDR1 reads SGHKS; CDR2 reads YYEKEE (reference sequence). The ends were cut back, 2 bases at V and 1 base at J, with 9 bases in the middle. CDR3 DNA sequence: TGTGCCAGCAGCTTAAGAGGTTGGAACACTGAAGCTTTCTTT. Translating it yields CASSLRGWNTEAFF.

A few counts support this clone. This chain links TRBV5-1 with TRBJ1-2; a possible D gene is TRBD1 (5 bases). Trimming took off 0 bases at V and 8 bases at J, with 14 bases between the two ends. Per germline, CDR1 SGHRS and CDR2 YFSETQ. The CDR3 consists of 14 residues. The CDR3: CASSLVPGEGGYTF. The CDR3, as DNA: TGCGCCAGCAGCTTGGTCCCGGGGGAGGGAGGCTACACCTTC.

The J gene is TRBJ2-3, the V gene TRBV4-2, with TRBD2 matching 11 bases. Germline V gene data show CDR1 as LGHNA and CDR2 as YNFKEQ. The CDR3 is 16 amino acids. The trim removed 5 bases at V and 2 bases at J, leaving 6 bases unmatched. The CDR3 bases are TGTGCCAGCAGCGCCCGACTAGCGGGGAACACAGATACGCAGTATTTT. Translated: CASSARLAGNTDTQYF.

The rearrangement links TRBV5-6 to TRBJ1-2, with TRBD1 identical over 9 bases. Germline lookup yields CDR1 SGHDT and CDR2 YYEEEE. The CDR3 length is 16 residues. The V and J ends lost 0 bases and 5 bases, in that order; junction bases with no gene match: 8. The CDR3 bases are TGTGCCAGCAGCTTGGCCCTAGGGGACAGGGTGTATGGCTACACCTTC. It codes for CASSLALGDRVYGYTF.

The J gene is TRBJ2-7, the V gene TRBV11-2, with 8 positions matching TRBD1. The germline CDR1 and CDR2 sequences are SGHAT and FQNNGV. There are 14 residues in the CDR3. The V segment lost 5 bases and the J segment 6 bases; nucleotides outside the gene matches: 9. This chain's CDR3 is CASSRTGSRGEQYF. The CDR3 bases are TGTGCCAGCAGCCGGACAGGGTCTCGAGGCGAGCAGTACTTC.